The sequence of this TCR beta chain was determined in a study of T cells in Graves' hyperthyroidism and ophthalmopathy. The germline V gene has CDR1 SGHRS and CDR2 YFSETQ. There are 14 residues in the CDR3. V was shortened by 0 bases and J by 3 bases, with 10 bases between the two germline ends. Participants, patients aged 18 to 65, had newly diagnosed hyperthyroidism with a duration under 2 months. Exclusion of patients followed from uncontrolled infection, other autoimmune disease, pregnancy or lactation. This clonotype came up many times. The source material, RNA transcripts, was used to amplify TCR beta CDR3 regions. Researchers ran a first-round RT-PCR on the TCR CDR3 using the HTBI primer set. TCRdb re-called the multiplex PCR reads through MiXCR, storing one row per CDR3 protein. The table includes some 510,000 distinct CDR3 sequences, 35% to 55% detected once.

The rearrangement joins TRBV5-1 to TRBJ2-7; no reliable D call. The origin of this receptor is a woman in her late teens or twenties with Graves' hyperthyroidism. The specimen sequenced was peripheral blood or thyroid tissue (not recorded which). The CDR3 here is CASSLALRGYEQYF. As DNA, the CDR3 is TGCGCCAGCAGCTTGGCTCTTCGAGGCTACGAGCAGTACTTC. The full variable domain, with the rest looked up from reference TRBV5-1 and TRBJ2-7, is KAGVTQTPRYLIKTRGQQVTLSCSPISGHRSVSWYQQTPGQGLQFLFEYFSETQRNKGNFPGRFSGRQFSNSRSEMNVSTLELGDSALYLCASSLALRGYEQYFGPGTRLTVT.